The rows below give T cell receptor beta chains drawn from one sample of a study of T cell clones after liver transplantation. The data were produced by immunoSEQ multiplex PCR, yet TCRdb's version contains in-frame clones alone and is incomplete. The sample lists roughly 80,000 clones; 70% to 90% were seen once. Sequencing was performed on CD4+ T cells from blood, taken at the 22-month timepoint. These receptors all come from a human patient who received a liver transplant. A subset of T cells may come from the graft donor. Both conserved end residues are part of each CDR3. The D gene is left open where the match is weak. Clone size is given for some rows only: seen once, a few or many times, or a class if the clone is expanded.

D	V	J	size	DNA	CDR3
-	TRBV7-2	TRBJ2-2	-	TGTGCCAGCAGCCCCCAGGGTAGCCTGAGGACCGGGGAGCTGTTTTTT	CASSPQGSLRTGELFF
TRBD1	TRBV7-2	TRBJ2-7	-	TGTGCCAGCAGCCACAACAGGGGTGCGGACGAGCAGTACTTC	CASSHNRGADEQYF
-	TRBV6-6	TRBJ2-7	-	TGTGCCAGCAGTTATAAGTGGGACGGGTCCTACGAGCAGTACTTC	CASSYKWDGSYEQYF
-	TRBV18	TRBJ2-5	few	TGTGCCAGCTCACCCCTCCAAGAGACCCAGTACTTC	CASSPLQETQYF
-	TRBV14	TRBJ2-5	-	TGTGCCAGCAGCCAAGGCCTTGGGTTTGGGGAGACCCAGTACTTC	CASSQGLGFGETQYF
-	TRBV7-2	TRBJ2-3	-	TGTGCCAGCAGCCCTGAGGAGTACTTCACAGATACGCAGTATTTT	CASSPEEYFTDTQYF
-	TRBV6-5	TRBJ2-7	-	TGTGCCAGCAGCCGTCCTGGGGGAACCTACGAGCAGTACTTC	CASSRPGGTYEQYF
-	TRBV19	TRBJ1-2	few	TGTGCCAGTAGTCCGGTCGCTGACTATGGCTACACCTTC	CASSPVADYGYTF
-	TRBV29-1	TRBJ1-1	-	TGCAGCGTTGCAGTGACGGGAATGAACACTGAAGCTTTCTTT	CSVAVTGMNTEAFF
-	TRBV6-5	TRBJ2-7	-	TGTGCCAGCTCCTTATCGGGATCGCAGACTTACGAGCAGTACTTC	CASSLSGSQTYEQYF
-	TRBV7-2	TRBJ1-1	-	TGTGCCAGCAGCTTAGAACGGGACACTGAAGCTTTCTTT	CASSLERDTEAFF
-	TRBV5-1	TRBJ2-3	few	TGCGCCAGCAGCGACAGTCCGGGACAACGCACAGATACGCAGTATTTT	CASSDSPGQRTDTQYF
-	TRBV6-5	TRBJ1-6	-	TGTGCCAGCAGTCACCTGGATTCACCCCTCCACTTT	CASSHLDSPLHF
TRBD2	TRBV5-1	TRBJ2-3	-	TGCGCCAGCAGCTGGCTAGCGGGGTACACAGATACGCAGTATTTT	CASSWLAGYTDTQYF
TRBD2	TRBV27	TRBJ2-1	-	TGTGCCAGCAGTCCCCTTCAGCTAGCGGTCGCGTTCTTC	CASSPLQLAVAFF
TRBD1	TRBV25-1	TRBJ2-7	-	TGTGCCAGCAGTGTTACCCGGGACAGGGGTAAGGAGCAGTACTTC	CASSVTRDRGKEQYF
TRBD2	TRBV7-2	TRBJ2-1	-	TGTGCCAGCAGGGGACTAGCGGGGGGTAGCTCCTACAATGAGCAGTTCTTC	CASRGLAGGSSYNEQFF
-	TRBV15	TRBJ1-2	few	TGTGCCACCAGCAACCACAGGGATGGCTACACCTTC	CATSNHRDGYTF
TRBD2	TRBV27	TRBJ2-1	-	TGTGCCAGCAGTTTAAGGCTAGCGGGAGAAACTGCATACAATGAGCAGTTCTTC	CASSLRLAGETAYNEQFF
TRBD1	TRBV9	TRBJ2-3	-	TGTGCCAGCAGCGCACCCCTATTGACAGGGGTTATCGCAGATACGCAGTATTTT	CASSAPLLTGVIADTQYF
TRBD2	TRBV25-1	TRBJ2-1	few	TGTGCCAGCAGTGCTAGCGGGGGGGCACTGAGCTCCTACAATGAGCAGTTCTTC	CASSASGGALSSYNEQFF
TRBD1	TRBV6-4	TRBJ2-7	few	TGTGCCAGCAGTGCGGACAGGGGGTACGAGCAGTACTTC	CASSADRGYEQYF
-	TRBV19	TRBJ2-1	few	TGTGCCAGTAGTATAGGAGGGACTGAACTTATTGAGCAGTTCTTC	CASSIGGTELIEQFF
-	TRBV6-4	TRBJ1-2	medium-sized	TGTGCCAGCTCGCATACGGGGGTCGAGTACACCTTC	CASSHTGVEYTF
-	TRBV28	TRBJ2-1	-	TGTGCCAGCAGTCAATCCAGGGGAGCGGATTCCTACAATGAGCAGTTCTTC	CASSQSRGADSYNEQFF
-	TRBV5-1	TRBJ2-2	-	TGCGCCAGCAGCTTGGGTTTGGGCACCGGGGAGCTGTTTTTT	CASSLGLGTGELFF
-	TRBV9	TRBJ1-3	-	TGTGCCAGCAGCGACCTACAAGGAAACACCATATATTTT	CASSDLQGNTIYF
-	TRBV9	TRBJ1-1	once	TGTGCCAGCAGCACAGACGGAAACACTGAAGCTTTCTTT	CASSTDGNTEAFF
-	TRBV5-4	TRBJ2-5	once	TGTGCCAGCAGCTTGCAGGGCCGGGAGACCCAGTACTTC	CASSLQGRETQYF
-	TRBV11-2	TRBJ2-7	once	TGTGCCAGCAGCTTGAGGGGACTGGGCGACTACGAGCAGTACTTC	CASSLRGLGDYEQYF
TRBD1	TRBV10-3	TRBJ1-1	-	TGTGCCACCGTCGACAGGGTTGAAGCTTTCTTT	CATVDRVEAFF
TRBD2	TRBV28	TRBJ2-7	-	TGTGCCAGTACCCCAGGGACTAGCGGAATGGAGCAGTACTTC	CASTPGTSGMEQYF
-	TRBV6-1	TRBJ1-2	-	TGTGCCAGCAGTGAAGCGCTCTACGGTGACTATGGCTACACCTTC	CASSEALYGDYGYTF
-	TRBV18	TRBJ1-3	-	TGTGCCAGCTCACCGTCCGGGACCGGAGAAAACACCATATATTTT	CASSPSGTGENTIYF
TRBD2	TRBV5-1	TRBJ2-1	-	TGCGCCAGCTCCGCGGATGGGCTAGCGGGGGAACCGTGGTTCTTC	CASSADGLAGEPWFF
TRBD1	TRBV9	TRBJ1-2	-	TGTGCCAGCAGCGATCCCGACAGGGGTTACGGCTACACCTTC	CASSDPDRGYGYTF